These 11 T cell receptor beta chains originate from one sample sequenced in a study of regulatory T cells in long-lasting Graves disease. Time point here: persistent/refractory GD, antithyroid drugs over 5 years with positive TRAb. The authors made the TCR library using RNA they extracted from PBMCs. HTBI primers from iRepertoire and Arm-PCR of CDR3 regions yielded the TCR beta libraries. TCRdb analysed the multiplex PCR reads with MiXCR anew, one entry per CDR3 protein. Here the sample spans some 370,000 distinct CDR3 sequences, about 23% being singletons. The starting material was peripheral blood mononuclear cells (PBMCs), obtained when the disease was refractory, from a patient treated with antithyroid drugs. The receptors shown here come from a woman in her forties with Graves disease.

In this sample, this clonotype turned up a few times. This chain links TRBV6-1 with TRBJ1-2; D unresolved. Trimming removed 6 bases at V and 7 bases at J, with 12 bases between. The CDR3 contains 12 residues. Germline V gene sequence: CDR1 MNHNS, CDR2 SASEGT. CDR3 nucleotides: TGTGCCAGCAGGGGCCTTTATAGTGGCTACACCTTC. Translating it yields CASRGLYSGYTF.

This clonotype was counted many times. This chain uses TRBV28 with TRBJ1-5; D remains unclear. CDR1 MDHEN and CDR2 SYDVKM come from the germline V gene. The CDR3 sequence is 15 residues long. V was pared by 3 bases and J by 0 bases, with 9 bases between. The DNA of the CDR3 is TGTGCCAGCAGTTTTTACAGCCATAGCAATCAGCCCCAGCATTTT. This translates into CASSFYSHSNQPQHF.

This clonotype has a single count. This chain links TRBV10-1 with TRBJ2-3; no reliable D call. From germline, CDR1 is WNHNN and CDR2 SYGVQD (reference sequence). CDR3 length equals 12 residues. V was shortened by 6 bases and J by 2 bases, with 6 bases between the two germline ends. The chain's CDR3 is CASSQNTDTQYF. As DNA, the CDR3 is TGCGCCAGCAGCCAAAACACAGATACGCAGTATTTT.

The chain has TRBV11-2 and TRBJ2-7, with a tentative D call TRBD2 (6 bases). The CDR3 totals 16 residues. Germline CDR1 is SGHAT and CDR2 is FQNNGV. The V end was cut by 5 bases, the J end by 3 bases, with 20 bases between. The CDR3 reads CASSLNLSGDGYEQYF. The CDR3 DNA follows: TGTGCCAGCAGCCTCAACCTCTCGGGAGATGGCTACGAGCAGTACTTC.

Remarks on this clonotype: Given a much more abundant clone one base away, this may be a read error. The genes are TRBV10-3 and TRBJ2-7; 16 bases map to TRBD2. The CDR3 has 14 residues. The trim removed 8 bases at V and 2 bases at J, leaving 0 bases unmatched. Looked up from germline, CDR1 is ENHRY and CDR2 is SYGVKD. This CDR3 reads CAIGTSGRAYEQYF. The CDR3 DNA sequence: TGTGCCATCGGGACTAGCGGGAGGGCCTACGAGCAGTACTTC.

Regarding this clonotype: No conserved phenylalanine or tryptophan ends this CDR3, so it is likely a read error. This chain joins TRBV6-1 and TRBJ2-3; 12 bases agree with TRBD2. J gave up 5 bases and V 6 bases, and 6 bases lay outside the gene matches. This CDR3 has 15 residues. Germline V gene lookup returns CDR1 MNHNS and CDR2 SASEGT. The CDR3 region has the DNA TGTGCCAGCAGAGAACTAGCGGGAGGTCGAGATACGCAGTATTCT. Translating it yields CASRELAGGRDTQYS.

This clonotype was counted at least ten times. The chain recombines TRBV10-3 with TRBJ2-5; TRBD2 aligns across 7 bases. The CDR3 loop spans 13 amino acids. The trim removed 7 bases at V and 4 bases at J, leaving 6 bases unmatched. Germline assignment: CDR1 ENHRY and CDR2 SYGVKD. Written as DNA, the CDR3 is TGTGCCATCATTGGAGGCGGGGGAGAGACCCAGTACTTC. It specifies CAIIGGGGETQYF.

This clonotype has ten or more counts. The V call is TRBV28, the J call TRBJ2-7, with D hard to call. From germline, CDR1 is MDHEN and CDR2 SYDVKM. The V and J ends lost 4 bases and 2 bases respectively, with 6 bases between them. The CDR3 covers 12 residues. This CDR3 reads CASSSWAYEQYF. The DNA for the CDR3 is TGTGCCAGCAGTTCCTGGGCCTACGAGCAGTACTTC. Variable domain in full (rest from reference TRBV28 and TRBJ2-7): DVKVTQSSRYLVKRTGEKVFLECVQDMDHENMFWYRQDPGLGLRLIYFSYDVKMKEKGDIPEGYSVSREKKERFSLILESASTNQTSMYLCASSSWAYEQYFGPGTRLTVT.

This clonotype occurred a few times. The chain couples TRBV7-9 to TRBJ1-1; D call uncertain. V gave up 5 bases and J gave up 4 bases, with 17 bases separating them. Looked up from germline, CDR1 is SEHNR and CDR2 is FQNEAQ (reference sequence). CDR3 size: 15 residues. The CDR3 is CASSPQSGQRTEAFF. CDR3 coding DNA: TGTGCCAGCAGCCCCCAAAGTGGGCAGCGCACTGAAGCTTTCTTT.

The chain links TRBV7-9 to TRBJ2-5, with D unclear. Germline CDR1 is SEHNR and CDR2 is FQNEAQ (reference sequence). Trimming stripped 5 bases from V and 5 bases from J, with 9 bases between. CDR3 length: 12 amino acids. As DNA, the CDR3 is TGTGCCAGCAGCGTTCCTCAGGAGACCCAGTACTTC. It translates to CASSVPQETQYF.

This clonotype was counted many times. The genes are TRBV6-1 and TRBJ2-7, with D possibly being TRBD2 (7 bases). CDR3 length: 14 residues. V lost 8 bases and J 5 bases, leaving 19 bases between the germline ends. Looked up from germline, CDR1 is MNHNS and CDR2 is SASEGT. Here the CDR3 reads CASQVGGPLDEQYF. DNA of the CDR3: TGTGCCAGCCAAGTGGGGGGGCCATTGGACGAGCAGTACTTC.